This T cell receptor beta chain was identified during a study of blood T cells in healthy people across ages. Study-level results: Long-lived donors carried more naive CD4+ cells and greater diversity than aged donors.

Primers used in a second PCR of roughly 7 to 12 cycles were a sample-barcoded 5' primer and a J-beta primer mix. Every single cDNA molecule received a tag from a template-switch adaptor with 12 random nucleotides. TCRdb processed the 5' RACE reads anew with MiXCR; each CDR3 protein has one entry. The repertoire holds 650,000 to 950,000 distinct CDR3 sequences, with more than 40% as singletons. To note about this clonotype: Antigen specificity is unknown. A much bigger clone sits one base away, suggesting this may be a read error.

CDR1 is SQVTM, CDR2 ANQGSEA, per germline. Trimming took off 6 bases at V and 10 bases at J, with 19 bases between the two ends. This CDR3 comprises 12 residues. Each individual donor underwent a draw of around 9.8 milliliters of peripheral blood. The sequenced sample consisted of blood. This sequence originates from a man between 60 and 75 years old in good health. The rearrangement links TRBV29-1 to TRBJ2-7; a possible D gene is TRBD1 (6 bases). CDR3 protein: CSVQPGVESQYF. In DNA, the CDR3 is TGCAGCGTGCAGCCAGGGGTAGAGTCCCAGTACTTC.